These 8 T cell receptor beta chains originate from one sample sequenced in a study of blood T cell repertoires in COVID-19. The data were produced by immunoSEQ multiplex PCR, yet TCRdb's version contains in-frame clones alone and is incomplete. The sample includes about 190,000 clones, around 78% of them seen just once. The sequenced sample consisted of peripheral blood. Source of these receptors: a woman over 75 with active or convalescent COVID-19.

The chain combines TRBV2 with TRBJ1-2, with 10 bases identical to TRBD1. Germline V gene sequence: CDR1 SNHLY, CDR2 FYNNEI. The V segment lost 8 bases and the J segment 7 bases; nucleotides outside the gene matches: 4. The CDR3 extends over 12 amino acids. The DNA for the CDR3 is TGTGCCAGCTCCCGGGACAGGGGTGGCTACACCTTC. It specifies CASSRDRGGYTF.

V usage is TRBV2 and J usage is TRBJ1-3; no reliable D call. The germline V gene encodes CDR1 SNHLY and CDR2 FYNNEI. Between the trimmed V and J ends, which lost 7 bases and 2 bases, there was a span of 6 bases. The CDR3 extends over 12 amino acids. The CDR3 is CASKAAGNTIYF. CDR3 DNA sequence: TGTGCCAGCAAAGCGGCTGGAAACACCATATATTTT.

This clone has a handful of counts. This chain uses TRBV27 with TRBJ1-1, with D tentatively TRBD1 (6 bases). There are 13 residues in the CDR3. Per germline, CDR1 MNHEY and CDR2 SMNVEV (reference sequence). Trimming took 2 bases from V and 5 from J, leaving 9 bases between them. DNA of the CDR3: TGTGCCAGCAGTTTAGGGGGCTTAACTGAAGCTTTCTTT. This sequence encodes CASSLGGLTEAFF.

The rearrangement joins TRBV3-1 (or the pseudogene TRBV3-2) to TRBJ2-7, with 7 bases matching TRBD2. CDR3 length equals 13 residues. CDR1 and CDR2 from the germline V gene are LGHDT and YNNKEL (reference sequence). With 1 base clipped from V and 5 bases from J, the junction kept 2 bases outside the gene matches. CDR3 loop: CASSQGRGNEQYF. The CDR3 DNA is TGTGCCAGCAGCCAAGGGCGGGGGAACGAGCAGTACTTC.

V gene TRBV7-2 combines with J gene TRBJ2-7; the D is unclear. CDR1 is SGHTA and CDR2 is FQGNSA in the germline V gene. V was pared by 2 bases and J by 2 bases, with 10 bases between. The CDR3 extends over 14 amino acids. CDR3 region: CASSLMAGPYEQYF. Here the CDR3 DNA reads TGTGCCAGCAGCTTAATGGCTGGGCCCTACGAGCAGTACTTC.

The table lists this clone with a few counts. This chain joins TRBV6-6 and TRBJ2-3; 8 bases are a match to TRBD1. The junction had 4 bases not matched to a gene; V was cut back by 4 bases and J by 1 base. Per germline, CDR1 MNHNY and CDR2 SVGAGI (reference sequence). The CDR3 length is 15 residues. The CDR3 here is CASSWDRRGTDTQYF. The CDR3 bases are TGTGCCAGCAGTTGGGACAGGCGGGGCACAGATACGCAGTATTTT.

This clone has just one count. The chain uses TRBV7-2 and TRBJ1-5; D perhaps matches TRBD1 (5 bases). Germline loops: CDR1 SGHTA, CDR2 FQGNSA. CDR3 size: 15 residues. The germline V and J ends were trimmed by 2 bases and 7 bases, with 15 bases remaining between them. CDR3 nucleotides: TGTGCCAGCAGCTTAAACTCTCAGGGAAGGCAGCCCCAGCATTTT. It is translated as CASSLNSQGRQPQHF.

This rearrangement joins TRBV5-1 to TRBJ1-2, with TRBD1 matching over 7 bases. This CDR3 region has 14 residues. Looked up from germline, CDR1 is SGHRS and CDR2 is YFSETQ. V gave up 4 bases and J gave up 4 bases; unmatched junction bases: 7. The CDR3, as DNA: TGCGCCAGCAGCCCCGGGGGACAGAGCTATGGCTACACCTTC. Amino acid sequence: CASSPGGQSYGYTF.